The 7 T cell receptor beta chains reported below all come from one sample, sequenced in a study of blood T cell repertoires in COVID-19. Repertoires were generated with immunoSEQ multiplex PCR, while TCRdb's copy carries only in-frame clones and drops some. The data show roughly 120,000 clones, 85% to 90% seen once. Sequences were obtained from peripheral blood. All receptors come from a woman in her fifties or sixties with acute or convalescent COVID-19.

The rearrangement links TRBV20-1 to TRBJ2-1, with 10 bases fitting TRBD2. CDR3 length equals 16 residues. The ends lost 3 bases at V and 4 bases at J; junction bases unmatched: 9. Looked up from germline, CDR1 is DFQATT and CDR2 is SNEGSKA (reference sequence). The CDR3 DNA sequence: TGCAGTGCTAGTCCTTCTAGCGGGGGTTTTTACAATGAGCAGTTCTTC. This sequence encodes CSASPSSGGFYNEQFF.

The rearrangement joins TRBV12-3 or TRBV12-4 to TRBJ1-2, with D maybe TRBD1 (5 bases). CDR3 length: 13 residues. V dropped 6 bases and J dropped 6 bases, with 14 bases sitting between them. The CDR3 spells CASRPLAGHGYTF. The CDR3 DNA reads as TGTGCCAGCAGACCGTTGGCGGGACATGGCTACACCTTC.

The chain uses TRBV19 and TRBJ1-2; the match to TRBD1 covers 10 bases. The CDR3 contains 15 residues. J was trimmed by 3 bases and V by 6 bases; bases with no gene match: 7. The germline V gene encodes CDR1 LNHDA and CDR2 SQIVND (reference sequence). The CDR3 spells CASSRRQGADYGYTF. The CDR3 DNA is TGTGCCAGTAGCCGCCGACAGGGGGCTGACTATGGCTACACCTTC. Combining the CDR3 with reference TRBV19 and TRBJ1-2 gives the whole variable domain DGGITQSPKYLFRKEGQNVTLSCEQNLNHDAMYWYRQDPGQGLRLIYYSQIVNDFQKGDIAEGYSVSREKKESFPLTVTSAQKNPTAFYLCASSRRQGADYGYTFGSGTRLTVV.

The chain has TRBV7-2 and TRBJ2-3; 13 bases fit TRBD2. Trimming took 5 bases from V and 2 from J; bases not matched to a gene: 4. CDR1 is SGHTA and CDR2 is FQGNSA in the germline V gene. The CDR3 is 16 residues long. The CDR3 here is CASSRLAGGVTDTQYF. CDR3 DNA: TGTGCCAGCAGCAGACTAGCGGGAGGTGTCACAGATACGCAGTATTTT.

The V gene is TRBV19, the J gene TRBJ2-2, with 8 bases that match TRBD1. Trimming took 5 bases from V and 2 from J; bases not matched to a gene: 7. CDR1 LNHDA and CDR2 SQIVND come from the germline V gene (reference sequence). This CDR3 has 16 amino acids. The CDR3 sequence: CASSRPGQVNTGELFF. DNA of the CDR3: TGTGCCAGTAGTCGGCCGGGACAGGTCAACACCGGGGAGCTGTTTTTT.

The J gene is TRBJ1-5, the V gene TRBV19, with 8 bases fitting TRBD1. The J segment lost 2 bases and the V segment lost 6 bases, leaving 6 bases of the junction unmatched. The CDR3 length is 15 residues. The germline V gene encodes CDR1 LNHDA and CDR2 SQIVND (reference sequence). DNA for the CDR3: TGTGCCAGTAGCAGGGACAGGCGGCGCAATCAGCCCCAGCATTTT. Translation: CASSRDRRRNQPQHF.

CDR3 DNA sequence: TGTGCCAGCAGTATCTCGGGGAGCACAGATACGCAGTATTTT. Translated, it gives CASSISGSTDTQYF. The chain links TRBV6-2 or TRBV6-3 to TRBJ2-3; TRBD2 might be the D (5 bases). V was shortened by 5 bases and J by 0 bases, with 9 bases between the two germline ends. Germline CDR1 is MNHEY and CDR2 is SVGEGT. The CDR3 loop spans 14 amino acids.